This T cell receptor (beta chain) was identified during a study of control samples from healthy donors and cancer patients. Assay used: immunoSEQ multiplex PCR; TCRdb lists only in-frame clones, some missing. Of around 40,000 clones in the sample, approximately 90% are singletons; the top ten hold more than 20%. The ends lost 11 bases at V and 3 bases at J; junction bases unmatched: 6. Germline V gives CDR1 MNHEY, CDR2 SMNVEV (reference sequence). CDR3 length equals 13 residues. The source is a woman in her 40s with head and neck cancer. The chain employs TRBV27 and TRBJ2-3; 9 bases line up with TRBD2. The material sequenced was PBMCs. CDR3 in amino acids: CAVKGLATDTQYF. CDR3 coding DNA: TGTGCCGTCAAGGGACTAGCAACAGATACGCAGTATTTT.